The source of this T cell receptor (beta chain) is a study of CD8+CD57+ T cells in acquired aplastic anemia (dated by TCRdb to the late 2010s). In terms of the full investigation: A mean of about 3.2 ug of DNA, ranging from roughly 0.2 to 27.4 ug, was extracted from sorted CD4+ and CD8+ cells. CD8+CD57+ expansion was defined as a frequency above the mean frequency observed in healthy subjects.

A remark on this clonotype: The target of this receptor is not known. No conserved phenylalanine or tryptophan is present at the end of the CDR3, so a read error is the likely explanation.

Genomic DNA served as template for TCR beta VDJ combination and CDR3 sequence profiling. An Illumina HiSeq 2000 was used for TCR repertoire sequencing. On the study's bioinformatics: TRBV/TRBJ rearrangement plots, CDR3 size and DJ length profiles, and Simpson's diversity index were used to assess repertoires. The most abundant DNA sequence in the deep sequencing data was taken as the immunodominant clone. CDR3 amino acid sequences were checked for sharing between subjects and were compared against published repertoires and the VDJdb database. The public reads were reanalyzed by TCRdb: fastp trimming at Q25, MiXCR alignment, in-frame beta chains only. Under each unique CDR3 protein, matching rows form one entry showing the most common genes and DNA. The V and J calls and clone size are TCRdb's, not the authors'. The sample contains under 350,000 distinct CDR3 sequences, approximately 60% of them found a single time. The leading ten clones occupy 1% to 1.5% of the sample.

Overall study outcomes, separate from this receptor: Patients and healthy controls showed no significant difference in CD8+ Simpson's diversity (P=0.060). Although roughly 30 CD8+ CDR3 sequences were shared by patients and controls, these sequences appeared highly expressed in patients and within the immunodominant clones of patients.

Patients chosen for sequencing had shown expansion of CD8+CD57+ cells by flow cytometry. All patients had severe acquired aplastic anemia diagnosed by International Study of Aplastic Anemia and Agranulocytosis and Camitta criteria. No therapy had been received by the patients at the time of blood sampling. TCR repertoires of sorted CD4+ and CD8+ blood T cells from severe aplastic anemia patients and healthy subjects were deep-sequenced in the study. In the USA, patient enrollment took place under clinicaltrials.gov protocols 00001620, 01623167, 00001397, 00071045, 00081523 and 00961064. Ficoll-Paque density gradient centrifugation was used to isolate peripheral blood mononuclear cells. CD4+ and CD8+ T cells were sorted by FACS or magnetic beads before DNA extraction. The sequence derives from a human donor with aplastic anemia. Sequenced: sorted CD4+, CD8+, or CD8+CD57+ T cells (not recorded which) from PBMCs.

The CDR3 loop reads CAISDWGTAIEAFS. DNA sequence: TGTGCCATCAGTGACTGGGGGACCGCCATTGAAGCTTTCTCT. This sequence uses TRBV2 and TRBJ1-1; a tentative D call is TRBD1 (5 bases match). Inclusive of both ends, the CDR3 amounts to 14 amino acids. Only the CDR3 part of the read is kept: 42 bases, read in frame from the first base. CDR1 and CDR2, looked up from the germline V gene, are SNHLY and FYNNEI.